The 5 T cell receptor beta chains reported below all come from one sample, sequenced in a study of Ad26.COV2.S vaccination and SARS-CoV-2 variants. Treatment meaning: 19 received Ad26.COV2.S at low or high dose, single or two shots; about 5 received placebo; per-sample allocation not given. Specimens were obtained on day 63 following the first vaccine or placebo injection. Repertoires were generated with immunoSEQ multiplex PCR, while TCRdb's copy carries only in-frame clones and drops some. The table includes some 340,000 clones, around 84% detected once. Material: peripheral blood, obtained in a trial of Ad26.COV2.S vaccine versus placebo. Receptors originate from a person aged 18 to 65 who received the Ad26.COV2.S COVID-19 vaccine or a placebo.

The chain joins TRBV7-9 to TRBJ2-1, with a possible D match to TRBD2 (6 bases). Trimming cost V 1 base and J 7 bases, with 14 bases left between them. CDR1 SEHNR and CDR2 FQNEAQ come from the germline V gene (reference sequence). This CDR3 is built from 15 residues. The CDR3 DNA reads TGTGCCAGCAGCTTAGTCGGGGGAACGTGGAATGAGCAGTTCTTC. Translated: CASSLVGGTWNEQFF.

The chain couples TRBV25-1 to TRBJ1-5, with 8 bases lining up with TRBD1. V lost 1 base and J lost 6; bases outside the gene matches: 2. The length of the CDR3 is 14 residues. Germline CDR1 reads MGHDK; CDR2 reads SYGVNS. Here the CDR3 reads CASSESGGSQPQHF. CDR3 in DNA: TGTGCCAGCAGTGAATCAGGGGGCAGTCAGCCCCAGCATTTT.

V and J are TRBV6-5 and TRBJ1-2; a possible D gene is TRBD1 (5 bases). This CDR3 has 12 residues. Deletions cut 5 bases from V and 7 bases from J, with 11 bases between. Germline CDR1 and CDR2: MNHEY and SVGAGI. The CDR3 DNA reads TGTGCCAGCAGTAAGCTGGGGCTTGGCTACACCTTC. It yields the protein CASSKLGLGYTF.

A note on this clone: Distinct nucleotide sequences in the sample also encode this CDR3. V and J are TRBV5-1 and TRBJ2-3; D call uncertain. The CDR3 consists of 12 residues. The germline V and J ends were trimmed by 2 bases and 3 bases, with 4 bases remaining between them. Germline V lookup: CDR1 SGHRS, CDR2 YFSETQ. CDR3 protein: CASSLETDTQYF. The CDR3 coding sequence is TGCGCCAGCAGCTTAGAGACAGATACGCAGTATTTT.

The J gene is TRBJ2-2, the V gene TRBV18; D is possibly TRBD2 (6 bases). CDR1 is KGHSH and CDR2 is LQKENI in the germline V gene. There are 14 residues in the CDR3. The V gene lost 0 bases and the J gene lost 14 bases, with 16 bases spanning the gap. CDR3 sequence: CASSPPSGLERLFF. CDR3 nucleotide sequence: TGTGCCAGCTCACCACCGTCGGGACTTGAGAGACTGTTTTTT. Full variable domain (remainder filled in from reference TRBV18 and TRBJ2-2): NAGVMQNPRHLVRRRGQEARLRCSPMKGHSHVYWYRQLPEEGLKFMVYLQKENIIDESGMPKERFSAEFPKEGPSILRIQQVVRGDSAAYFCASSPPSGLERLFFGEGSRLTVL.